This TCR beta chain was sequenced for a study of T cells in severe cutaneous drug reactions. Across the whole study: Blister fluid/cells and PBMC came from acute- or recovery-stage patients.

The germline CDR1 and CDR2 sequences are MNHEY and SVGAGI. This CDR3 contains 16 residues. This clonotype is deemed large by its frequency. The iRepertoire multiplex PCR system with TCR subtype-specific primers built both bulk and single-cell libraries. From the multiplex PCR reads, TCRdb lists one entry per CDR3 protein and no DNA. The repertoire table contains about 550 distinct CDR3 sequences. The donors had carbamazepine-induced Stevens-Johnson syndrome or toxic epidermal necrolysis. Blood repertoires came from a few Han Chinese and six European CBZ-SJS/TEN patients. Input material: PBMCs. This TCR was sampled from a human donor with Stevens-Johnson syndrome, a severe cutaneous drug reaction. The J gene is TRBJ2-7, the V gene TRBV6-5; TCRdb's D gene call, TRBD2, goes unchecked for lack of DNA. CDR3 sequence reads: CASSYSIGESSYEQYF.